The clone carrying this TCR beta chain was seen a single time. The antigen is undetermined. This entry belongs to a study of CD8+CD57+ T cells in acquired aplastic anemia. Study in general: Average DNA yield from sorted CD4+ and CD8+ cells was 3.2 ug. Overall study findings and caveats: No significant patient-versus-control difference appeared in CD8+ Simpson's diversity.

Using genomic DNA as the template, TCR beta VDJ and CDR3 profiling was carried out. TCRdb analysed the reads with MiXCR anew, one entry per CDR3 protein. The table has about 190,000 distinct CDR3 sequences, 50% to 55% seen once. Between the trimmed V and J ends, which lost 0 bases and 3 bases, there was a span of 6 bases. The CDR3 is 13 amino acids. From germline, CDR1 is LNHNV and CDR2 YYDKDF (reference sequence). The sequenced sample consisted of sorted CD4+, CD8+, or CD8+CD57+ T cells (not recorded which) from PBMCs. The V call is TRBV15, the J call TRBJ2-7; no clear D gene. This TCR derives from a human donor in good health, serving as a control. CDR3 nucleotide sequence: TGTGCCACCAGCAGAGATAACGGCTACGAGCAGTACTTC. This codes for CATSRDNGYEQYF.